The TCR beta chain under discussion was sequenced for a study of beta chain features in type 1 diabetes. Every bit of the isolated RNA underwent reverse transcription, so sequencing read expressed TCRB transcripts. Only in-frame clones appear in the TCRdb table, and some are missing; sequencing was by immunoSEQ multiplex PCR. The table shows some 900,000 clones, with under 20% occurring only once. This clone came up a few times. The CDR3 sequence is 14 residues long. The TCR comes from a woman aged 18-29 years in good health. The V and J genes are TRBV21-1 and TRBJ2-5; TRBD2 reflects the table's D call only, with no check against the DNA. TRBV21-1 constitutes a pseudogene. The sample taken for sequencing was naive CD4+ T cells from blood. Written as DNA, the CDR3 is TGTGCCAGCAGCATCCCTAGCGGGTGGGAGACCCAGTACTTC. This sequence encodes CASSIPSGWETQYF.